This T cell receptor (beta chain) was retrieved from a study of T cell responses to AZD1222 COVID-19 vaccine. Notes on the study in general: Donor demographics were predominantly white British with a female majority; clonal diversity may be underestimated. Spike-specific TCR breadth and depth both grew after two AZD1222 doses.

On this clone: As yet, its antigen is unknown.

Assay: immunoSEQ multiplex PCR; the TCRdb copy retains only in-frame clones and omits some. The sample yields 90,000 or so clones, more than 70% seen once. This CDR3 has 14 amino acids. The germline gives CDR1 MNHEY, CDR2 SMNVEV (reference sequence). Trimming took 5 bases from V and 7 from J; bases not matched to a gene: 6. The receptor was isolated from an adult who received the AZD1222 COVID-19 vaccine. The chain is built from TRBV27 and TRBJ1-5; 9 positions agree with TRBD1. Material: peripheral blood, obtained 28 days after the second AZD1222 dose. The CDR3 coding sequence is TGTGCCAGCAGTATCACAGGGGGCGGACAGCCCCAGCATTTT. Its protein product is CASSITGGGQPQHF.